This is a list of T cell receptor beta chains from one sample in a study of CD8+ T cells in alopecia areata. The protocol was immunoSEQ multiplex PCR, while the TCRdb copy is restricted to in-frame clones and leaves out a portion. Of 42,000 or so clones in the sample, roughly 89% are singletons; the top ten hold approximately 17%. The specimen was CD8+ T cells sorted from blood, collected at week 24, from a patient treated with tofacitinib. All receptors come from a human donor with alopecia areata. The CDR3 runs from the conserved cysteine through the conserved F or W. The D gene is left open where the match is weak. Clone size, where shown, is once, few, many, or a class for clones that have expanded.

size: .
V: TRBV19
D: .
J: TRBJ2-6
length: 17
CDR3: CASSIVGRLSGANVLTF
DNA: TGTGCCAGTAGTATAGTTGGCAGGCTTTCTGGGGCCAACGTCCTGACTTTC

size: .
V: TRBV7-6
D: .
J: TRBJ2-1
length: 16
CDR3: CASSLDSQLAIGEQFF
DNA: TGTGCCAGCAGCTTAGATAGTCAGCTGGCAATAGGTGAGCAGTTCTTC

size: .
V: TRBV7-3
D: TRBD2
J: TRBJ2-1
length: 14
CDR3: CASSLAGGSNEQFF
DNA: TGTGCCAGCAGCTTAGCGGGGGGTTCCAATGAGCAGTTCTTC

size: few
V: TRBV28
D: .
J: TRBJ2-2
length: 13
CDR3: CASSPGWAAELFF
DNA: TGTGCCAGCAGTCCGGGGTGGGCCGCGGAGCTGTTTTTT

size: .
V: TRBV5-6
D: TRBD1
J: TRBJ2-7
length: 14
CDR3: CASSQGQLYYEQYF
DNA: TGTGCCAGCAGCCAGGGACAGCTGTACTACGAGCAGTACTTC

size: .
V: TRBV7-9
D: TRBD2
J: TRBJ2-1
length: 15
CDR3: CASSSAGVILNEQFF
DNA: TGTGCCAGCAGCTCCGCGGGGGTTATTCTGAATGAGCAGTTCTTC

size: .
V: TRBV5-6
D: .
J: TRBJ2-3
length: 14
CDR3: CASSPGTVTDTQYF
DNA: TGTGCCAGCAGTCCTGGGACTGTCACAGATACGCAGTATTTT

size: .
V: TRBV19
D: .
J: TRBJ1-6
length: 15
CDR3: CASSIGGSYNSPLHF
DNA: TGTGCCAGTAGTATCGGAGGCTCCTATAATTCACCCCTCCACTTT

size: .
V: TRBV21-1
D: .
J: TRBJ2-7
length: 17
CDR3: CASSKVRQAVTSYEQYF
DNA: TGTGCCAGCAGCAAAGTTCGGCAGGCCGTGACATCCTACGAGCAGTACTTC

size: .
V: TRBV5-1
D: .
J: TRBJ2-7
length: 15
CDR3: CASSYRASDSYEQYF
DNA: TGCGCCAGCAGCTACCGGGCGTCAGACTCCTACGAGCAGTACTTC

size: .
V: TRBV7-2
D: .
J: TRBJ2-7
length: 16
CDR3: CASSLSRPRDGYEQYF
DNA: TGTGCCAGCAGCTTAAGTCGGCCAAGGGATGGATACGAGCAGTACTTC

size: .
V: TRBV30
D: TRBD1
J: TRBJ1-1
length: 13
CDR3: CAWSPRTGTEAFF
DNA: TGTGCCTGGAGTCCCCGGACAGGGACTGAAGCTTTCTTT

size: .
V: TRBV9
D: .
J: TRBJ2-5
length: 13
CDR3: CASSEDTEETQYF
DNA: TGTGCCAGCAGCGAGGACACCGAGGAGACCCAGTACTTC

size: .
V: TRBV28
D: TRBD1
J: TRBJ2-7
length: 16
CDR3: CASSPTQGQFTYEQYF
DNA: TGTGCCAGCAGTCCCACACAGGGACAGTTTACCTACGAGCAGTACTTC

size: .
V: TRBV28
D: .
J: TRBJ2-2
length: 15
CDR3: CASSYRHPNTGELFF
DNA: TGTGCCAGCAGTTATAGACACCCGAACACCGGGGAGCTGTTTTTT

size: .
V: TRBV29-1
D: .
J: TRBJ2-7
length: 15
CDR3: CSVEETAGAAGEQYF
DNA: TGCAGCGTTGAAGAGACGGCAGGGGCGGCGGGAGAGCAGTACTTC

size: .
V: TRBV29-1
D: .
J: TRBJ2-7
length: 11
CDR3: CSVVQDYEQYF
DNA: TGCAGCGTTGTACAGGACTACGAGCAGTACTTC

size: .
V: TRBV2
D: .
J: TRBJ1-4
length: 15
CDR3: CASSSTANLNEKLFF
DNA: TGTGCCAGCAGTTCAACCGCGAATCTAAATGAAAAACTGTTTTTT

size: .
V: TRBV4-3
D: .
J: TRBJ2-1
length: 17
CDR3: CASSQDWRGEVYNEQFF
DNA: TGCGCCAGCAGCCAAGATTGGAGGGGGGAAGTCTACAATGAGCAGTTCTTC

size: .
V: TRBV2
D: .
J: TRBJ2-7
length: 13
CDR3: CASSESGEHEQYF
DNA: TGTGCCAGCAGTGAATCCGGGGAGCACGAGCAGTACTTC

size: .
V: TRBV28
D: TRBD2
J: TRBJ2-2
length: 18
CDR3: CASSAPLTSGGDTGELFF
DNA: TGTGCCAGCAGTGCCCCCCTGACTAGCGGGGGGGACACCGGGGAGCTGTTTTTT

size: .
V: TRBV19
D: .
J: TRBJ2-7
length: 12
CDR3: CASSIWEDEQYF
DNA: TGTGCCAGTAGTATCTGGGAGGACGAGCAGTACTTC

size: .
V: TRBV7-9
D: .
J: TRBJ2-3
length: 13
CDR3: CASSLDTVDTQYF
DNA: TGTGCCAGCAGCTTAGATACTGTAGATACGCAGTATTTT

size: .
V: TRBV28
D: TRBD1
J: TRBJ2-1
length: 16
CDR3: CASSFIGDRGYNEQFF
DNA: TGTGCCAGCAGTTTTATTGGCGACAGGGGTTACAATGAGCAGTTCTTC

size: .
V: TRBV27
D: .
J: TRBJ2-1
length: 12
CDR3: CASSLLGNEQFF
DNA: TGTGCCAGCAGTTTGTTGGGCAATGAGCAGTTCTTC

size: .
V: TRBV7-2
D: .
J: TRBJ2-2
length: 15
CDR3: CASSSGTTNTGELFF
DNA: TGTGCCAGCAGCTCAGGGACAACGAACACCGGGGAGCTGTTTTTT

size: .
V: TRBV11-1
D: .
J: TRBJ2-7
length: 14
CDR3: CASSLAALTIEQYF
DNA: TGTGCCAGCAGCTTAGCCGCACTAACCATCGAGCAGTACTTC

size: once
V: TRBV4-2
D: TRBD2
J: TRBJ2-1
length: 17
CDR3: CASSQEWRGDFYNEQFF
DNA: TGTGCCAGCAGCCAAGAGTGGCGGGGGGACTTCTACAATGAGCAGTTCTTC

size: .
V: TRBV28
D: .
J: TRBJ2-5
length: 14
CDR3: CASSSYRELETQYF
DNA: TGTGCCAGCAGTTCTTACCGGGAGCTGGAGACCCAGTACTTC

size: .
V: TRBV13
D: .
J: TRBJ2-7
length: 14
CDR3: CASRGQGSSYEQYF
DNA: TGTGCCAGCCGAGGGCAGGGCAGCTCCTACGAGCAGTACTTC

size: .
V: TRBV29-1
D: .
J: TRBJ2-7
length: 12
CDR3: CSVAGQGVEQYF
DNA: TGCAGCGTTGCCGGTCAGGGTGTCGAGCAGTACTTC

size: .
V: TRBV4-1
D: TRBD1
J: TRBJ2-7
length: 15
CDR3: CASSQETGGLYEQYF
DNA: TGCGCCAGCAGCCAAGAGACAGGGGGTCTCTACGAGCAGTACTTC

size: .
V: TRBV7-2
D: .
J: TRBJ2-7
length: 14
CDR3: CASSLAGSGEGQYF
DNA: TGTGCCAGCAGCTTAGCAGGGTCAGGGGAGGGGCAGTACTTC

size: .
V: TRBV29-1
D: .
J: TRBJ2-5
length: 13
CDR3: CSVEIGEEETQYF
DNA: TGCAGCGTTGAAATCGGGGAGGAGGAGACCCAGTACTTC

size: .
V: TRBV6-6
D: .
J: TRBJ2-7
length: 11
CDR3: CASRVSYEQYF
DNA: TGTGCCAGCAGGGTGAGCTACGAGCAGTACTTC

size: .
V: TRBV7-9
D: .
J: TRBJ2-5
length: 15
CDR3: CASSLPSKYQETQYF
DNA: TGTGCCAGCAGCCTACCGAGCAAGTACCAAGAGACCCAGTACTTC

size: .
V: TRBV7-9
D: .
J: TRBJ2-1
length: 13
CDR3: CASSPQGNNEQFF
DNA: TGTGCCAGCAGCCCTCAGGGAAACAATGAGCAGTTCTTC

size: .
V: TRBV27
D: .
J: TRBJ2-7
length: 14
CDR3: CASSQGSRTYEQYF
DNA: TGTGCCAGCAGTCAGGGTTCCCGTACCTACGAGCAGTACTTC

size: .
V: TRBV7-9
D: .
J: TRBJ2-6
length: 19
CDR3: CASSSTLGSPYSGANVLTF
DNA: TGTGCCAGCAGCTCAACCCTCGGCAGCCCCTATTCTGGGGCCAACGTCCTGACTTTC

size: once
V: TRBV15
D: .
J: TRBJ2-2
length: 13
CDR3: CATGDLAGGELFF
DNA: TGTGCCACCGGCGACTTGGCAGGGGGGGAGCTGTTTTTT

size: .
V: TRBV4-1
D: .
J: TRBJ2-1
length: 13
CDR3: CASSLKGPNEQFF
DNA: TGCGCCAGCAGCCTTAAGGGCCCTAATGAGCAGTTCTTC

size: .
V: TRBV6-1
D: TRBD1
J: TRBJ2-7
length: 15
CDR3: CASSASGTGSYEQYF
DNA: TGTGCCAGCAGTGCCTCCGGGACAGGGTCCTACGAGCAGTACTTC

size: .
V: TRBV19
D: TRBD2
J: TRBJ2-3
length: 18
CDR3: CASSTRAGGYLDTDTQYF
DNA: TGTGCCAGTAGTACTCGGGCGGGGGGATACTTGGACACAGATACGCAGTATTTT

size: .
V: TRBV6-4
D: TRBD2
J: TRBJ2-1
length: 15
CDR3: CASSDGRRGGHEQFF
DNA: TGTGCCAGCAGCGATGGACGGCGGGGGGGACATGAGCAGTTCTTC

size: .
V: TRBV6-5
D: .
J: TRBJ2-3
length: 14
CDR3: CASSYSGGTDTQYF
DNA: TGTGCCAGCAGTTACTCTGGCGGCACAGATACGCAGTATTTT

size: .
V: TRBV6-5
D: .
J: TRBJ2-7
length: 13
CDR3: CASSYGTSYEQYF
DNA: TGTGCCAGCAGTTACGGAACTAGTTACGAGCAGTACTTC

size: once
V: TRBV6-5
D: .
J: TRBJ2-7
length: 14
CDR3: CASSPADRNYEQYF
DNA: TGTGCCAGCAGCCCGGCGGACAGAAACTACGAGCAGTACTTC

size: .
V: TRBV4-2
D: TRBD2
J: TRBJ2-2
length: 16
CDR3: CASSQGSGGDTGELFF
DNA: TGTGCCAGCAGCCAAGGATCTGGGGGGGACACCGGGGAGCTGTTTTTT

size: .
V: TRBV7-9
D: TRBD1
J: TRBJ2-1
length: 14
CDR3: CASSPGQPYNEQFF
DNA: TGTGCCAGCAGCCCGGGACAGCCCTACAATGAGCAGTTCTTC

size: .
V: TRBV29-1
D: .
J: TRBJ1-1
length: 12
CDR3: CSVGRMDTEAFF
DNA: TGCAGCGTTGGTCGCATGGACACTGAAGCTTTCTTT

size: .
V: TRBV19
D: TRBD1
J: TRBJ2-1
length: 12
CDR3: CATLAGGREQFF
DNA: TGTGCCACCTTGGCAGGGGGCCGTGAGCAGTTCTTC

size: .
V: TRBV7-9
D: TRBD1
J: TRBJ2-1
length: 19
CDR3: CASSLKYAFRGQAYNEQFF
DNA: TGTGCCAGCAGCCTCAAATACGCGTTTCGGGGACAGGCCTACAATGAGCAGTTCTTC

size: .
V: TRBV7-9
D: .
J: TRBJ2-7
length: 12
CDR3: CASSFWTDEQYF
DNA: TGTGCCAGCAGCTTCTGGACAGACGAGCAGTACTTC

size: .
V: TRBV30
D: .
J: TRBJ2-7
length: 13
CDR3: CAWVDSPVHEQYF
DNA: TGTGCCTGGGTGGACTCTCCCGTCCACGAGCAGTACTTC